This TCR beta chain derives from a study of regulatory T cells in long-lasting Graves disease. General study findings and limits: Persistent disease preferred TRBV28, TRBJ1-2 and TRBJ2-5.

The CDR3 covers 13 residues. The V gene's germline CDR1 is SGHTA and CDR2 FQGNSA. There are many counts of this clonotype. Its antigen is unidentified. Arm-PCR of CDR3 regions and iRepertoire HTBI primers were used to build TCR beta libraries. Using its own MiXCR run on the multiplex PCR reads, TCRdb lists one record per CDR3 protein. This sample yields fewer than 550,000 distinct CDR3 sequences, of which approximately 16% are seen a single time; about a quarter belongs to the top ten. Sample time point: newly diagnosed GD, antithyroid drugs for less than 3 months. Scientists built the TCR library using RNA that was extracted from PBMCs. These data also formed part of another study, on T cells in Graves' hyperthyroidism and ophthalmopathy.

The source was peripheral blood mononuclear cells (PBMCs), collected at new diagnosis, from a patient treated with antithyroid drugs. This chain uses TRBV7-2 with TRBJ2-1; D remains ambiguous. The last part of the DNA fits TRBJ2-5 better; the J call may be wrong. The receptor comes from a woman younger than 30 with Graves disease. CDR3 residues: CASSYLYEETQYF. The CDR3 nucleotides are TGTGCCAGCAGCTACCTCTACGAAGAGACCCAGTACTTC.